This T cell receptor beta chain was identified in a study of molecular identifiers for immune sequencing clone quantification. This clonotype was seen many times. Libraries used roughly 18,000 to 1,000,000 sorted naive CD8 T cells and 10%, 30% or 50% RNA input. TCRdb independently ran MiXCR on the PCR reads; one entry per CDR3 protein. The sample yields under 800,000 distinct CDR3 sequences, about 25% seen once. Trimming cost V 1 base and J 3 bases; bases outside gene matches: 5. The germline V gene encodes CDR1 GTSNPN and CDR2 SVGIG (reference sequence). The CDR3 contains 15 residues. Sequenced material: naive CD8+ T cells from blood, with Jurkat cell RNA spiked in. Stated subset: FACS-sorted CD8+CD4-CCR7+CD45RA+ naive T cells. The rearrangement links TRBV30 to TRBJ2-3; 9 bases agree with TRBD2. The source is a human donor in good health. Some libraries in this study had Jurkat cell RNA spiked in. The CDR3 coding sequence is TGTGCCTGGAGTGGGACTAGCGTTAAAACAGATACGCAGTATTTT. Translated: CAWSGTSVKTDTQYF.